The 18 T cell receptor beta chains presented below share a single source sample, sequenced in a study of PD-1 blockade in classical Hodgkin lymphoma. Generated by immunoSEQ multiplex PCR, the TCRdb table keeps only in-frame clones and is missing some. This sample carries 75,000 to 100,000 clones, approximately 80% of them seen once, and the ten largest clones take about 12%. No patient escaped relapse after autologous stem cell transplantation, and brentuximab vedotin exposure varied. The source material was peripheral blood mononuclear cells (PBMCs), sampled at baseline. The receptors stem from a human donor with classical Hodgkin lymphoma.

The chain recombines TRBV5-4 with TRBJ2-1; no definite D call. This CDR3 is 13 amino acids long. Germline V gene data show CDR1 as SGHNT and CDR2 as YYREEE (reference sequence). V was clipped by 4 bases and J by 5 bases, with 10 bases between them. CDR3: CASSNVLNNEQFF. CDR3 in DNA: TGTGCCAGCAGCAACGTCCTGAACAATGAGCAGTTCTTC.

This chain joins TRBV7-9 and TRBJ1-3; the D gene is possibly TRBD1 (5 bases). The V end lost 1 base, the J end lost 0 bases, and 13 bases lay between the germline ends. Germline V gene sequence: CDR1 SEHNR, CDR2 FQNEAQ (reference sequence). The CDR3 contains 17 residues. This CDR3 is CASSLGDPGGSGNTIYF. DNA of the CDR3: TGTGCCAGCAGCTTAGGGGATCCCGGGGGCTCTGGAAACACCATATATTTT.

This chain uses TRBV5-6 with TRBJ1-3; D might be TRBD1 (6 bases). The CDR3 has 15 amino acids. In germline, CDR1 is SGHDT, CDR2 YYEEEE. V lost 3 bases, J lost 0 bases, and 10 bases lay in between. For the CDR3, the DNA is TGTGCCAGCAGCTCGGACAGATCCTCTGGAAACACCATATATTTT. The encoded protein is CASSSDRSSGNTIYF.

The J gene is TRBJ2-7, the V gene TRBV6-5, with 11 bases lining up with TRBD2. Germline V gene sequence: CDR1 MNHEY, CDR2 SVGAGI. Trimming took 3 bases from V and 1 from J; bases not matched to a gene: 5. This CDR3 region has 16 residues. The CDR3 DNA reads as TGTGCCAGCAGTTATACCGGGACTAGCGGATCCTACGAGCAGTACTTC. Encoded protein: CASSYTGTSGSYEQYF.

This chain joins TRBV5-6 and TRBJ2-3, with TRBD1 matching over 7 bases. The CDR3 totals 15 residues. Germline values: CDR1 SGHDT, CDR2 YYEEEE. V lost 3 bases and J lost 4; bases outside the gene matches: 8. The CDR3 region is CASSSLGTVSDTQYF. The CDR3 DNA sequence: TGTGCCAGCAGCTCTCTCGGGACAGTATCAGATACGCAGTATTTT.

The chain employs TRBV10-1 and TRBJ2-7; 12 bases line up with TRBD1. The CDR3 has 17 amino acids. The trim removed 5 bases at V and 4 bases at J, leaving 12 bases unmatched. Germline-derived CDR1 and CDR2 are WNHNN and SYGVQD (reference sequence). CDR3 DNA sequence: TGCGCCAGCAGTCCCCACTCCGGGACAGGGGGCAAGTACGAGCAGTACTTC. This codes for CASSPHSGTGGKYEQYF.

The gene calls are TRBV29-1 and TRBJ2-3; 8 bases agree with TRBD2. The CDR3 totals 13 residues. The ends lost 4 bases at V and 4 bases at J; junction bases unmatched: 4. CDR1 and CDR2 from the germline V gene are SQVTM and ANQGSEA. CDR3 DNA sequence: TGCAGCGTTGGCGGGGGGCGAGCAGATACGCAGTATTTT. Its translation is CSVGGGRADTQYF.

The chain couples TRBV10-1 to TRBJ2-3; D might be TRBD2 (5 bases). Looked up from germline, CDR1 is WNHNN and CDR2 is SYGVQD (reference sequence). V was shortened by 3 bases and J by 0 bases, with 7 bases between the two germline ends. The length of the CDR3 is 14 residues. In DNA, the CDR3 is TGCGCCAGCAGTGATCGGGGTAGCACAGATACGCAGTATTTT. This gives the protein CASSDRGSTDTQYF.

This rearrangement joins TRBV19 to TRBJ2-7; D is ambiguous. CDR3 length: 13 residues. Germline V lookup: CDR1 LNHDA, CDR2 SQIVND (reference sequence). The V gene lost 5 bases and the J gene lost 3 bases, with 11 bases spanning the gap. As DNA, the CDR3 is TGTGCCAGTAGTCCCCGGCAGGACTACGAGCAGTACTTC. Its translation is CASSPRQDYEQYF.

The genes are TRBV6-6 and TRBJ2-2, with D unresolved. Germline V CDR1 and CDR2: MNHNY, SVGAGI (reference sequence). This CDR3 has 13 amino acids. The V end lost 5 bases, the J end lost 5 bases, and 9 bases lay between the germline ends. The CDR3 DNA reads as TGTGCCAGCAGTCCTCAATTGACCGGGGAGCTGTTTTTT. This gives the protein CASSPQLTGELFF.

This chain uses TRBV9 with TRBJ1-5; tentative D call: TRBD1 (5 bases). CDR3 length: 14 residues. Germline V CDR1 and CDR2: SGDLS, YYNGEE. The V end lost 0 bases, the J end lost 7 bases, and 11 bases lay between the germline ends. As DNA, the CDR3 is TGTGCCAGCAGCGTAGGGGGGGATCGGCAGCCCCAGCATTTT. Amino acids: CASSVGGDRQPQHF.

This chain connects TRBV5-1 to TRBJ2-5; D remains ambiguous. The germline gives CDR1 SGHRS, CDR2 YFSETQ. The CDR3 sequence is 14 residues long. Trimming stripped 2 bases from V and 3 bases from J, with 11 bases between. The CDR3 loop is CASSLLAVEETQYF. The CDR3 nucleotides read TGCGCCAGCAGCTTATTAGCCGTAGAAGAGACCCAGTACTTC. Variable domain in full (rest from reference TRBV5-1 and TRBJ2-5): KAGVTQTPRYLIKTRGQQVTLSCSPISGHRSVSWYQQTPGQGLQFLFEYFSETQRNKGNFPGRFSGRQFSNSRSEMNVSTLELGDSALYLCASSLLAVEETQYFGPGTRLLVL.

V and J are TRBV11-2 and TRBJ1-5; 7 bases align to TRBD1. This CDR3 region has 15 residues. The V gene end was trimmed by 6 bases and the J gene end by 6 bases; junction bases not matched to a gene: 11. The germline gives CDR1 SGHAT, CDR2 FQNNGV. The CDR3 protein is CASSTRQGGSQPQHF. In nucleotides, the CDR3 is TGTGCCAGCAGTACTCGACAGGGTGGATCTCAGCCCCAGCATTTT.

V gene TRBV7-9 combines with J gene TRBJ2-7; TRBD2 aligns across 8 bases. Germline V gene lookup returns CDR1 SEHNR and CDR2 FQNEAQ (reference sequence). V lost 4 bases and J lost 9; bases outside the gene matches: 2. CDR3 length: 11 amino acids. The CDR3 sequence is CASSYREGQYF. The CDR3 DNA reads as TGTGCCAGCAGCTACCGGGAGGGGCAGTACTTC.

The CDR3 spells CAITELGSDTQYF. CDR3 DNA sequence: TGTGCCATCACCGAACTAGGATCAGATACGCAGTATTTT. The chain is built from TRBV10-3 and TRBJ2-3; possibly TRBD2 for D (5 bases). The CDR3 is made up of 13 amino acids. Germline V gives CDR1 ENHRY, CDR2 SYGVKD. With 7 bases removed from V and 4 bases from J, the gap between germline ends came to 12 bases.

This sequence joins TRBV5-6 and TRBJ1-1; 9 nucleotides agree with TRBD1. There are 14 residues in the CDR3. The germline V gene has CDR1 SGHDT and CDR2 YYEEEE. The V gene end was trimmed by 4 bases and the J gene end by 5 bases; junction bases not matched to a gene: 6. The CDR3 region has the DNA TGTGCCAGCAGCCTACAGGGGGCGCGTACTGAAGCTTTCTTT. This sequence encodes CASSLQGARTEAFF.

J is TRBJ2-7 and V is TRBV5-1; 7 positions agree with TRBD1. The V segment lost 4 bases and the J segment 3 bases; nucleotides outside the gene matches: 7. The germline gives CDR1 SGHRS, CDR2 YFSETQ. CDR3 length: 14 residues. Here the CDR3 reads CASSPSGQIYEQYF. The CDR3 coding sequence is TGCGCCAGCAGCCCGTCGGGACAGATCTACGAGCAGTACTTC.

The V and J genes are TRBV7-9 and TRBJ2-7; D uncertain. The length of the CDR3 is 12 residues. With 0 bases removed from V and 12 bases from J, the gap between germline ends came to 12 bases. Germline V gene sequence: CDR1 SEHNR, CDR2 FQNEAQ (reference sequence). This chain's CDR3 is CASSLASRTPYF. Here the CDR3 DNA reads TGTGCCAGCAGCTTAGCTTCGCGGACCCCGTACTTC.